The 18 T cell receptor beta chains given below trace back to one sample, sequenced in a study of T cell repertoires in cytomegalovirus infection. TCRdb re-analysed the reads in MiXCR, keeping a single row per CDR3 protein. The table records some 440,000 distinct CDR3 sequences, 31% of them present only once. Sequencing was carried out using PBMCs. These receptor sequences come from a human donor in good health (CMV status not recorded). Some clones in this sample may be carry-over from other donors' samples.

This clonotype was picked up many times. The CDR3 is CASRPRPLEGRAYEQYF. DNA of the CDR3: TGTGCCAGCAGACCCCGACCGTTGGAGGGGAGGGCCTACGAGCAGTACTTC. J is TRBJ2-7 and V is TRBV6-1; TRBD2 matches 7 bases. After removal of 6 bases from V and 2 bases from J, the junction contained 16 bases not matched to a gene. The CDR3 is 17 amino acids. Germline CDR1 and CDR2: MNHNS and SASEGT.

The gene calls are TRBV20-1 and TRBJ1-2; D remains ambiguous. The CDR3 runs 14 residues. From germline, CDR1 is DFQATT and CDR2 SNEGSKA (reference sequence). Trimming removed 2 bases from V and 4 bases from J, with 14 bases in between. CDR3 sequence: CSARSGEVSYGYTF. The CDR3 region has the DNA TGCAGTGCTAGAAGTGGGGAAGTAAGCTATGGCTACACCTTC.

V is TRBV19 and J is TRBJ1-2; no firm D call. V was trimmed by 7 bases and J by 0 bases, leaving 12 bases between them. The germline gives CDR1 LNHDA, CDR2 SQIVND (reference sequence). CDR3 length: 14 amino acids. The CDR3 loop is CASTQTGTNYGYTF. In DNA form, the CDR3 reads TGTGCCAGTACCCAGACGGGTACTAACTATGGCTACACCTTC.

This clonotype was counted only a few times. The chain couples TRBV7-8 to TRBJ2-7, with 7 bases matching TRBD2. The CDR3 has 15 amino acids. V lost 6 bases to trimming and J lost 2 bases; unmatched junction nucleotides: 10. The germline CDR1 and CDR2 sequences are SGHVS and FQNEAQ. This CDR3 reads CASRTWVGGAYEQYF. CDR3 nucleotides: TGTGCCAGCAGGACCTGGGTTGGGGGGGCCTACGAGCAGTACTTC. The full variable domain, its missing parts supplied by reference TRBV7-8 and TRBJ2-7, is GAGVSQSPRYKVAKRGQDVALRCDPISGHVSLFWYQQALGQGPEFLTYFQNEAQLDKSGLPSDRFFAERPEGSVSTLKIQRTQQEDSAVYLCASRTWVGGAYEQYFGPGTRLTVT.

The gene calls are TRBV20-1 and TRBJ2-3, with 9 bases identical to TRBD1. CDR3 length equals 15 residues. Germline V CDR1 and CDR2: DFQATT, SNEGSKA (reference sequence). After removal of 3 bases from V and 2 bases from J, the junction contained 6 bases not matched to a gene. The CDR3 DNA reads TGCAGTGCTAGCATGGGACAGGGTAACACAGATACGCAGTATTTT. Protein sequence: CSASMGQGNTDTQYF.

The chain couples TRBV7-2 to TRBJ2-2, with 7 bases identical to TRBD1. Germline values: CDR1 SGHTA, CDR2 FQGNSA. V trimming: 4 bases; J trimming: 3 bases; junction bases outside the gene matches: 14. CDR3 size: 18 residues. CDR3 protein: CASSSKPPEGAYTGELFF. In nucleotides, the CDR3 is TGTGCCAGCAGCTCTAAACCCCCTGAGGGGGCATACACCGGGGAGCTGTTTTTT.

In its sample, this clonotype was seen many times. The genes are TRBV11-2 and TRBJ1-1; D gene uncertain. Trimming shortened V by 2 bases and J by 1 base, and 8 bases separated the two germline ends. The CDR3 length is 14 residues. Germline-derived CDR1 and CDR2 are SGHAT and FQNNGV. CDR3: CASSLSLENTEAFF. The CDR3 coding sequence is TGTGCCAGCAGCTTAAGTCTTGAGAACACTGAAGCTTTCTTT.

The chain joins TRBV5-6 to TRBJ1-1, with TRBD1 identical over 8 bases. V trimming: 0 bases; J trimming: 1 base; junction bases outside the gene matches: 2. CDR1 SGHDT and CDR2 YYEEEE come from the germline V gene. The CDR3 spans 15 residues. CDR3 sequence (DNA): TGTGCCAGCAGCTTGGACGGGACAGGGAACACTGAAGCTTTCTTT. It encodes CASSLDGTGNTEAFF.

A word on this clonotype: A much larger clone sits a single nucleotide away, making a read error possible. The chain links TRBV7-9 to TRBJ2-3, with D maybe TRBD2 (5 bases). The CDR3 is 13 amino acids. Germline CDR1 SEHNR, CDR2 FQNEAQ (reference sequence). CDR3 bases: TGTGACAGCAGCCCGGGAAGGGCAGATACGCAGTATTTT. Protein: CDSSPGRADTQYF.

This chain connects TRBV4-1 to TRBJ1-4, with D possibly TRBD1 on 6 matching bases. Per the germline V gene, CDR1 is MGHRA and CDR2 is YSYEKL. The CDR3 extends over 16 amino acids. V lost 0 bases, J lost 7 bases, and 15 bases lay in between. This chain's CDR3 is CASSQDTTGPFEKLFF. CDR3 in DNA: TGCGCCAGCAGCCAAGACACGACAGGACCCTTTGAAAAACTGTTTTTT.

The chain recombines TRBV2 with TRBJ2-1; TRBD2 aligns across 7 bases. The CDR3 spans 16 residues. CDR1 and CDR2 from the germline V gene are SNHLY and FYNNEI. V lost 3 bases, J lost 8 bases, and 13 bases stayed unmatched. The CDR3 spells CASSDEAGDGPHEQFF. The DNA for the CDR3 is TGTGCCAGCAGTGATGAGGCGGGGGACGGACCCCATGAGCAGTTCTTC.

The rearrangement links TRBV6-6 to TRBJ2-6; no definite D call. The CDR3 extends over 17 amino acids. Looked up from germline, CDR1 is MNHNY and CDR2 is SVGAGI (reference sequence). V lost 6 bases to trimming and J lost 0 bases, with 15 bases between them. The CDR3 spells CASSPINSLSGANVLTF. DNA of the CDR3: TGTGCCAGCAGCCCAATAAATTCTCTCTCTGGGGCCAACGTCCTGACTTTC.

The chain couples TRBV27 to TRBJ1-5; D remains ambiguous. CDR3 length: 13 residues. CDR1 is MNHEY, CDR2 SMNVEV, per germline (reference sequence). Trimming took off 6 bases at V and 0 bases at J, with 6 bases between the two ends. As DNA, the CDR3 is TGTGCCAGCAGCAAACATAGCAATCAGCCCCAGCATTTT. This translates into CASSKHSNQPQHF.

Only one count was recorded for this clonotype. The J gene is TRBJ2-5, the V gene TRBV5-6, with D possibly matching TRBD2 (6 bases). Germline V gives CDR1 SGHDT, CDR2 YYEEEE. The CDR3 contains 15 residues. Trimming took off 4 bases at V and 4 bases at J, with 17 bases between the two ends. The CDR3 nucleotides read TGTGCCAGCAGCCCCAACGGAGGGCTTGGAGAGACCCAGTACTTC. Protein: CASSPNGGLGETQYF.

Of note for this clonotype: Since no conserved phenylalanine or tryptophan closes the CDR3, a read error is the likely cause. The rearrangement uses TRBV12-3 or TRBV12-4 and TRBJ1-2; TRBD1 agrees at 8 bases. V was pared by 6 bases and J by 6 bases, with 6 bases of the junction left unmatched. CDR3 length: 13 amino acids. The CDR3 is CASSGAGGDGYTL. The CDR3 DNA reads TGTGCCAGCAGCGGGGCAGGGGGCGATGGCTACACCTTA.

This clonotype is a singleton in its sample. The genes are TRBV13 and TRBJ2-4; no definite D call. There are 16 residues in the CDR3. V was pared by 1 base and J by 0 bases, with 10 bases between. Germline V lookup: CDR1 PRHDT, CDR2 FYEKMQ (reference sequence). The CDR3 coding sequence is TGTGCCAGCAGCTTAGATCGTACGGGAGCCAAAAACATTCAGTACTTC. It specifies CASSLDRTGAKNIQYF.

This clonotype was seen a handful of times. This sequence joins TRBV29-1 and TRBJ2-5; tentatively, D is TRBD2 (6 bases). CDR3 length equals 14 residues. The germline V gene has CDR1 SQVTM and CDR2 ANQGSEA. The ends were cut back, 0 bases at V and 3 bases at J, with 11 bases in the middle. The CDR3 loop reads CSVEDRWREETQYF. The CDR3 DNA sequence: TGCAGCGTTGAAGATCGGTGGAGGGAAGAGACCCAGTACTTC.

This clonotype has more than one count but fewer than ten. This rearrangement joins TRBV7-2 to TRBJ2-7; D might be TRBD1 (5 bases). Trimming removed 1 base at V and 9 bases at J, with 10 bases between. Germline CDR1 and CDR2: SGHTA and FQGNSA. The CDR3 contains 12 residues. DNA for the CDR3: TGTGCCAGCAGCTTAGGTGGGGCAGGGCAGTACTTC. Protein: CASSLGGAGQYF. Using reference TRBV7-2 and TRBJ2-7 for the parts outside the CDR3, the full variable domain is GAGVSQSPSNKVTEKGKDVELRCDPISGHTALYWYRQSLGQGLEFLIYFQGNSAPDKSGLPSDRFSAERTGGSVSTLTIQRTQQEDSAVYLCASSLGGAGQYFGPGTRLTVT.